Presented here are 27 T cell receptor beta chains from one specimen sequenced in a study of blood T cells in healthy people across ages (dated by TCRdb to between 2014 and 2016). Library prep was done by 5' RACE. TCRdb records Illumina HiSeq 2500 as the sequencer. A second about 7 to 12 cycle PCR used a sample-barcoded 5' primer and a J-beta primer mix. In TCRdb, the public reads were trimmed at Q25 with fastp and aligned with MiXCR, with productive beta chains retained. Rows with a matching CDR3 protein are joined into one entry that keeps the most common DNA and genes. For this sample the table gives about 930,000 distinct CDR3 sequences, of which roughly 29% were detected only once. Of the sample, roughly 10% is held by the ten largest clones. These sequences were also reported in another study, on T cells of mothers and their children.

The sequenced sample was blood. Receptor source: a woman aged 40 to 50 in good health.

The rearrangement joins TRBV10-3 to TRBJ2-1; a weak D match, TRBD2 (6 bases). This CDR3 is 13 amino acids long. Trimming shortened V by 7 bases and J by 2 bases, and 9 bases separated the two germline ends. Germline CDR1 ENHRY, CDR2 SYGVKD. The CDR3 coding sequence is TGTGCCATCACCCCGGGGGCCTACAATGAGCAGTTCTTC. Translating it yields CAITPGAYNEQFF.

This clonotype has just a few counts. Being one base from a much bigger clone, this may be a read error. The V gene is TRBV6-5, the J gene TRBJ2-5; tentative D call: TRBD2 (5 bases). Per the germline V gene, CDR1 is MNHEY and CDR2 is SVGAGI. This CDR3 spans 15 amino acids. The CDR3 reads CASSYLLSAQEAQYF. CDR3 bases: TGTGCCAGCAGTTACCTACTTAGCGCCCAAGAGGCCCAGTACTTC.

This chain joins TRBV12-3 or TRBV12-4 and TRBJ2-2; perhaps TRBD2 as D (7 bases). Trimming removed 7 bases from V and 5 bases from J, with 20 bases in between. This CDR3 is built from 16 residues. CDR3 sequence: CASTTVGGARTGELFF. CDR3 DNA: TGTGCCAGCACCACCGTTGGGGGGGCGAGGACCGGGGAGCTGTTTTTT.

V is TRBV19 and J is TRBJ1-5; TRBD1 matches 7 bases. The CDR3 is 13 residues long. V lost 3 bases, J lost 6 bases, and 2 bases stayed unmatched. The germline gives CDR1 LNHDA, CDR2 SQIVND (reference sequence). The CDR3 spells CASSIRGGQPQHF. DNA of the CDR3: TGTGCCAGTAGTATCAGGGGGGGTCAGCCCCAGCATTTT.

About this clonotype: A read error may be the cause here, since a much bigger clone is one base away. The chain's CDR3 is CSARDMVWGRGDTRELFF. DNA for the CDR3: TGCAGTGCTAGAGATATGGTTTGGGGCAGGGGTGACACCAGGGAGCTGTTTTTT. The chain is built from TRBV20-1 and TRBJ2-2; D is possibly TRBD1 (6 bases). The CDR3 has 18 residues. Looked up from germline, CDR1 is DFQATT and CDR2 is SNEGSKA (reference sequence).

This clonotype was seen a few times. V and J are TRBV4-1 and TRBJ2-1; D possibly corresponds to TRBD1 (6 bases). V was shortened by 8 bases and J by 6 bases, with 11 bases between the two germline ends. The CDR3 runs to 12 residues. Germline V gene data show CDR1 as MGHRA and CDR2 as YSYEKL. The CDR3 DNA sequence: TGCGCCAGCCGTGACAGGACCAATGAGCAGTTCTTC. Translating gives CASRDRTNEQFF.

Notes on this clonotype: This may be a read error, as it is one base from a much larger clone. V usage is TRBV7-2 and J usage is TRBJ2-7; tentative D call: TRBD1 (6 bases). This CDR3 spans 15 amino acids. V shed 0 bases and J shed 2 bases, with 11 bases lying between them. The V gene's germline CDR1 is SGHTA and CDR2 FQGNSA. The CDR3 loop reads CASSLAQGKTYEQYF. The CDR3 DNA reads TGTGCCAGCAGCTTAGCGCAGGGGAAAACCTACGAGCAGTACTTC. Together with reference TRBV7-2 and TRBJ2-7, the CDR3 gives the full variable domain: GAGVSQSPSNKVTEKGKDVELRCDPISGHTALYWYRQSLGQGLEFLIYFQGNSAPDKSGLPSDRFSAERTGGSVSTLTIQRTQQEDSAVYLCASSLAQGKTYEQYFGPGTRLTVT.

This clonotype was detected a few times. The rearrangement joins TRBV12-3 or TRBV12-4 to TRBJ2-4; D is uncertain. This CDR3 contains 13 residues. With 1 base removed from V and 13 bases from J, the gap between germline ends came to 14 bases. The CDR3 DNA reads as TGTGCCAGCAGTTTAGATAGGACCTACCCGCAGTACTTC. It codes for CASSLDRTYPQYF.

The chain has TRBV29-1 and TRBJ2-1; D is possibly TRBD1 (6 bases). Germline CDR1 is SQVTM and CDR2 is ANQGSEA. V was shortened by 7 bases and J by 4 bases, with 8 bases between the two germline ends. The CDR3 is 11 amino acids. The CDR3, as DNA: TGCAGCGGGACAGAGTACAATGAGCAGTTCTTC. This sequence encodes CSGTEYNEQFF.

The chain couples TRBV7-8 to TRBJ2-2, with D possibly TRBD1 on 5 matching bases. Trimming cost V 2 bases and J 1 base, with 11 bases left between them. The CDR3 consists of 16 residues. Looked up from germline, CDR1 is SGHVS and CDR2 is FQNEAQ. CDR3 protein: CASSLLGPVNTGELFF. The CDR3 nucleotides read TGTGCCAGCAGCTTATTGGGGCCCGTGAACACCGGGGAGCTGTTTTTT.

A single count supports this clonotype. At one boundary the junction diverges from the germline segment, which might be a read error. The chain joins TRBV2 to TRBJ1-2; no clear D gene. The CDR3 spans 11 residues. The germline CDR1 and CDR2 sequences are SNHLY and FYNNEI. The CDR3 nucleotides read TGTGCCAGCAAACCTAACTATGACTACACCTTC. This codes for CASKPNYDYTF.

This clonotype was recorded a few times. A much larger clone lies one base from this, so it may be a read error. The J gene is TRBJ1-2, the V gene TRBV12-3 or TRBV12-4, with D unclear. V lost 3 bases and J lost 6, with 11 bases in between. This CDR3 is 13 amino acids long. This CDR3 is CASSFSEVNGYTF. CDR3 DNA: TGTGCCAGCAGTTTCAGTGAGGTTAATGGCTACACCTTC.

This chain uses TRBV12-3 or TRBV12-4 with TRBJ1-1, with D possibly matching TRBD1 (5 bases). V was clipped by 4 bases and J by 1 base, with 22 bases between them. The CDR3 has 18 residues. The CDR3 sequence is CASSSLSGRPRGNTEAFF. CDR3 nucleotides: TGTGCCAGCAGTTCCCTTTCAGGGCGTCCCCGTGGGAACACTGAAGCTTTCTTT.

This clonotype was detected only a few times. Here the CDR3 reads CASIPGKAPDTQYF. CDR3 coding DNA: TGTGCCAGCATACCGGGGAAGGCACCAGATACGCAGTATTTT. V is TRBV7-9 and J is TRBJ2-3; D might be TRBD2 (5 bases). V was trimmed by 7 bases and J by 4 bases, leaving 15 bases between them. The CDR3 spans 14 residues. Looked up from germline, CDR1 is SEHNR and CDR2 is FQNEAQ (reference sequence).

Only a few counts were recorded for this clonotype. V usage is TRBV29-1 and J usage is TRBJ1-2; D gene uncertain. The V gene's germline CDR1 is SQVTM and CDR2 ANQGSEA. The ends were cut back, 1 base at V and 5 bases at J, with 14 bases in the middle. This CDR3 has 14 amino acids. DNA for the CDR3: TGCAGCGTTGAAGGGTTTTCGCGGGCTTATGGCTACACCTTC. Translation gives CSVEGFSRAYGYTF.

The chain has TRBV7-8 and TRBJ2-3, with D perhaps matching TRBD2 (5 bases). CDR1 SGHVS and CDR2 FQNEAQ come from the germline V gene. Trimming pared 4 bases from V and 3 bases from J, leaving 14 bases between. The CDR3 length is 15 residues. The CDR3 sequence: CASSSRGATTDTQYF. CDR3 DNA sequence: TGTGCCAGCAGCTCCCGGGGTGCAACAACAGATACGCAGTATTTT.

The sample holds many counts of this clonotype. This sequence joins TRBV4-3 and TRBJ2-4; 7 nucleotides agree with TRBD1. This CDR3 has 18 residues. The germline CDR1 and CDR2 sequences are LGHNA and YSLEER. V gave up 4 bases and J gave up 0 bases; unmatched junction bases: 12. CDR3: CASSRAARDRIAKNIQYF. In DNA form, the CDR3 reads TGCGCCAGCAGCCGAGCGGCTAGGGACAGAATAGCCAAAAACATTCAGTACTTC.

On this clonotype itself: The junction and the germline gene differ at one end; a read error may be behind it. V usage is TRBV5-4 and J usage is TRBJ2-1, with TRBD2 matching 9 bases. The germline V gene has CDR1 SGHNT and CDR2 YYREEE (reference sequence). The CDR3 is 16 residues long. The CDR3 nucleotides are TGTGCCAGCAGCTTCGCGGGGGGGACTCTCCTCAATGGGCAGTTCTTC. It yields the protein CASSFAGGTLLNGQFF.

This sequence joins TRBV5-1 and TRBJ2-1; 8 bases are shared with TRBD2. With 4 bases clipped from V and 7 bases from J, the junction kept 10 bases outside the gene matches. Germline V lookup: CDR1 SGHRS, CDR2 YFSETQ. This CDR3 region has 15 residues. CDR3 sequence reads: CASSHGLARPNEQFF. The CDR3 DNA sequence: TGCGCCAGCAGCCACGGACTAGCCCGGCCAAATGAGCAGTTCTTC.

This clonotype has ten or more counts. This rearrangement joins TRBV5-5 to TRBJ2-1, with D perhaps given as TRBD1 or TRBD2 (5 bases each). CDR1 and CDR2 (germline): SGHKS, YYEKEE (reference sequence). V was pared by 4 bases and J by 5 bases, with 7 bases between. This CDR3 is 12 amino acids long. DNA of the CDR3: TGTGCCAGCAGCCCGGGACACAATGAGCAGTTCTTC. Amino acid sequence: CASSPGHNEQFF.

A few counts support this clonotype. In DNA, the CDR3 is TGTGCCAGCAGCTCCTGGGGGGCCTATGGCTACACCTTC. Translating gives CASSSWGAYGYTF. The chain has TRBV5-6 and TRBJ1-2; D perhaps matches TRBD1 (6 bases). V gave up 3 bases and J gave up 4 bases, with 10 bases separating them. The CDR3 extends over 13 amino acids. In germline, CDR1 is SGHDT, CDR2 YYEEEE.

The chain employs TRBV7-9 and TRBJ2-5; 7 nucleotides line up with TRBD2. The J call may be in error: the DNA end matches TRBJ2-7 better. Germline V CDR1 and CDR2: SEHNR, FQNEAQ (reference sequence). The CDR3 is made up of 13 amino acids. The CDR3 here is CASSPQRGNEQYF. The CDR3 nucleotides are TGTGCCAGCAGCCCCCAGCGGGGTAACGAGCAGTACTTC.

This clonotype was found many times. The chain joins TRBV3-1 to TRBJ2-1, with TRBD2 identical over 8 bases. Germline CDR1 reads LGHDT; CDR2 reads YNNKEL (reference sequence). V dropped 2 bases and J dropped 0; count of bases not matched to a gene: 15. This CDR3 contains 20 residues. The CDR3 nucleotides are TGTGCCAGCAGCCAATTTCCGGCTAGCGGGCGCTCCGGCTCCTACAATGAGCAGTTCTTC. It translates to CASSQFPASGRSGSYNEQFF.

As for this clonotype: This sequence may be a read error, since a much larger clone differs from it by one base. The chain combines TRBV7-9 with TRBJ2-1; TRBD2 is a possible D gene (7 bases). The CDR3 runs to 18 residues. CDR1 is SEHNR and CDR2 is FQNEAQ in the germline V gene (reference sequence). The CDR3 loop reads CVSSFPRGGVGSYNEQFF. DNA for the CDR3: TGTGTCAGCAGCTTTCCTAGGGGGGGGGTTGGCTCCTACAATGAGCAGTTCTTC.

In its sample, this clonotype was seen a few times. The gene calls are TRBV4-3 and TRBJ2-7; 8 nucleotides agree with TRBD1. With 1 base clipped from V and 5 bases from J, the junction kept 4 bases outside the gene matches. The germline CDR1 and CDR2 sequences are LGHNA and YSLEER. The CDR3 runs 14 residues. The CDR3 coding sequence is TGCGCCAGCAGCCAAGGACAGGGGTACAACGAGCAGTACTTC. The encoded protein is CASSQGQGYNEQYF.

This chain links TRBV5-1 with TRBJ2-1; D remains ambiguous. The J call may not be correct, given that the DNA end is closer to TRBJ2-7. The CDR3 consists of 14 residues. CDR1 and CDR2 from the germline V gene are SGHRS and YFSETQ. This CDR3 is CASSVRQGYGEQYF. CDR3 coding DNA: TGCGCCAGCAGCGTACGACAAGGGTATGGCGAGCAGTACTTC.

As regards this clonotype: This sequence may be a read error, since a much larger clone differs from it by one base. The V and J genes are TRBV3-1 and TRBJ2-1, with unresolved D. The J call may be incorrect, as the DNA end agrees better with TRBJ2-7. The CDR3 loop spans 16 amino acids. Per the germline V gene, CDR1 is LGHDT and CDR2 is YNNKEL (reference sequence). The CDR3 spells CASSQDIFRSYNEQYF. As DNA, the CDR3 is TGTGCCAGCAGCCAAGACATCTTCAGGTCCTACAATGAGCAGTACTTC.